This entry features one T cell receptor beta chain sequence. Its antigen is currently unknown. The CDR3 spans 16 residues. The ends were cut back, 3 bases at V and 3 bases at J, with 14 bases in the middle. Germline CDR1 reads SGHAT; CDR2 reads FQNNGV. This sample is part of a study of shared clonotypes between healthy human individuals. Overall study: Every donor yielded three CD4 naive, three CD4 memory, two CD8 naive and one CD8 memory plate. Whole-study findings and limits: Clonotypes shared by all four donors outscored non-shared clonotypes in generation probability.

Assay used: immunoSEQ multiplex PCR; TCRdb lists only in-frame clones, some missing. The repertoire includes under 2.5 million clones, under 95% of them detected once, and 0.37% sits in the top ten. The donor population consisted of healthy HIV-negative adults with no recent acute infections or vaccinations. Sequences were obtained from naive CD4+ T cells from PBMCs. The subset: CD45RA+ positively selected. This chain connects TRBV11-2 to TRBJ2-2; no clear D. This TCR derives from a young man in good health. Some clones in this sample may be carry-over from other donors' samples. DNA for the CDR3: TGTGCCAGCAGCTTCCTGGGCCGAACAGACACCGGGGAGCTGTTTTTT. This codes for CASSFLGRTDTGELFF.